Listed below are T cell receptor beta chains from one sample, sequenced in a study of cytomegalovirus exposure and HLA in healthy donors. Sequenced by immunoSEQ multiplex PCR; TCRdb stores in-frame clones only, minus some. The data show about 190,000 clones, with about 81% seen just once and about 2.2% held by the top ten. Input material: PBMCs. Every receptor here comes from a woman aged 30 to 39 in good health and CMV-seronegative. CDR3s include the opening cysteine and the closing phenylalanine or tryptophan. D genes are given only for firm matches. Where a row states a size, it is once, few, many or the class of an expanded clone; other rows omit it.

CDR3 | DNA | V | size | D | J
CASSLDRGFRYGYTF | TGTGCCAGCAGCCTAGACAGGGGATTTCGGTATGGCTACACCTTC | TRBV5-6 | . | TRBD1 | TRBJ1-2
CATSRGTGSSPLHF | TGTGCCACCAGCAGAGGGACAGGATCCTCACCCCTCCACTTT | TRBV15 | . | TRBD1 | TRBJ1-6
CASSGGTPKNTGELFF | TGTGCCAGCAGCGGCGGGACCCCAAAGAACACCGGGGAGCTGTTTTTT | TRBV9 | . | . | TRBJ2-2
CSSSVLRQAGGTEAFF | TGTTCCAGCAGCGTATTGAGACAGGCCGGCGGCACTGAAGCTTTCTTT | TRBV7-9 | . | . | TRBJ1-1
CASRPQGQINEKLFF | TGTGCCAGCAGGCCACAGGGACAGATTAATGAAAAACTGTTTTTT | TRBV2 | . | TRBD1 | TRBJ1-4
CASSLFLAGALNYNEQFF | TGTGCCAGCAGTTTATTTCTAGCGGGGGCCTTAAACTACAATGAGCAGTTCTTC | TRBV27 | few | TRBD2 | TRBJ2-1
CASSLSGVGDEQYF | TGTGCCAGCAGCCTTAGCGGAGTCGGGGACGAGCAGTACTTC | TRBV7-6 | . | . | TRBJ2-7
CASSQGSQASGSYEQYF | TGCGCCAGCAGCCAAGGATCCCAGGCCAGTGGCTCCTACGAGCAGTACTTC | TRBV4-3 | few | . | TRBJ2-7
CASSHQAGGSYEQYF | TGTGCCAGCAGCCACCAAGCGGGAGGTTCCTACGAGCAGTACTTC | TRBV4-2 | . | TRBD2 | TRBJ2-7
CASSQEYPGNYGYTF | TGCGCCAGCAGCCAAGAATACCCGGGGAACTATGGCTACACCTTC | TRBV4-3 | . | . | TRBJ1-2
CASSNEGDRAYEQYF | TGTGCCAGTAGTAATGAAGGGGACAGGGCCTACGAGCAGTACTTC | TRBV19 | once | TRBD1 | TRBJ2-7
CASSFGVVRSSYNEQFF | TGTGCCAGCAGCTTTGGAGTTGTACGCAGCTCCTACAATGAGCAGTTCTTC | TRBV5-4 | few | . | TRBJ2-1
CASSDLSGVMDEQFF | TGTGCCAGCAGTGACCTTAGCGGGGTTATGGATGAGCAGTTCTTC | TRBV27 | . | TRBD2 | TRBJ2-1
CASHNSGEQFF | TGTGCCAGCCACAATAGCGGGGAGCAGTTCTTC | TRBV19 | . | TRBD2 | TRBJ2-1
CASSILTLAGVADTQYF | TGTGCCAGCAGCATACTGACACTAGCGGGAGTTGCAGATACGCAGTATTTT | TRBV28 | once | TRBD2 | TRBJ2-3
CASSPRRDNSPLHF | TGTGCCAGCAGTCCCCGACGGGATAATTCACCCCTCCACTTT | TRBV27 | once | . | TRBJ1-6
CASSLDRSSYNSPLHF | TGTGCCAGCAGTCTAGACAGGAGCTCCTATAATTCACCCCTCCACTTT | TRBV27 | . | . | TRBJ1-6
CASSLRTGGDYEQYF | TGTGCCAGCAGTCTCCGGACAGGGGGCGATTACGAGCAGTACTTC | TRBV27 | . | TRBD1 | TRBJ2-7
CASSPRTAEAFF | TGTGCCAGCAGCCCCAGGACAGCTGAAGCTTTCTTT | TRBV7-9 | few | . | TRBJ1-1
CASSPLSDRVKNIQYF | TGTGCCAGCTCACCATTATCTGACAGGGTCAAAAACATTCAGTACTTC | TRBV18 | . | TRBD1 | TRBJ2-4
CASRGGTSGNYEQFF | TGTGCCAGCAGGGGGGGGACTAGCGGGAACTATGAGCAGTTCTTC | TRBV28 | once | TRBD2 | TRBJ2-1
CASSSAGGPTDTQYF | TGCGCCAGCAGCTCAGCGGGAGGGCCCACAGATACGCAGTATTTT | TRBV5-1 | . | TRBD2 | TRBJ2-3
CASSLSDRNTGELFF | TGTGCCAGCAGTCTCTCGGACAGGAACACCGGGGAGCTGTTTTTT | TRBV27 | few | . | TRBJ2-2
CASSNRVLYEQYF | TGTGCCAGCAGTAACAGGGTCCTCTACGAGCAGTACTTC | TRBV28 | . | . | TRBJ2-7
CSVVDRDGQPQHF | TGCAGCGTTGTTGACAGGGACGGGCAGCCCCAGCATTTT | TRBV29-1 | . | TRBD1 | TRBJ1-5
CATSFTPGSTDTQYF | TGTGCCACCAGCTTCACACCGGGGAGCACAGATACGCAGTATTTT | TRBV15 | . | . | TRBJ2-3
CASSPVNSGDGYTF | TGTGCCAGCTCACCAGTGAACTCAGGGGACGGCTACACCTTC | TRBV18 | . | . | TRBJ1-2
CASSPVASGSNTQYF | TGTGCCAGCAGCCCCGTGGCTAGCGGGAGTAATACGCAGTATTTT | TRBV5-5 | . | TRBD2 | TRBJ2-3
CASRTAAYEQYF | TGTGCCTCCAGGACAGCGGCCTACGAGCAGTACTTC | TRBV5-5 | . | . | TRBJ2-7
CASSLQGAGGGYTF | TGTGCCAGCAGCTTACAGGGGGCCGGGGGCGGCTACACCTTC | TRBV5-4 | few | TRBD1 | TRBJ1-2
CASSPRTSGNNEQFF | TGTGCCAGCAGCCCTAGGACTAGCGGGAACAATGAGCAGTTCTTC | TRBV28 | . | TRBD2 | TRBJ2-1
CASSPKTGSYEQYF | TGTGCCAGCAGCCCTAAGACAGGATCCTACGAGCAGTACTTC | TRBV7-9 | . | . | TRBJ2-7
CASSLAEPYEQYF | TGTGCCAGCAGTTTGGCGGAACCCTACGAGCAGTACTTC | TRBV28 | . | . | TRBJ2-7
CASSLAGQGYGTQYF | TGTGCCAGCAGCTTAGCCGGACAGGGATATGGAACCCAGTACTTC | TRBV7-6 | . | TRBD1 | TRBJ2-5
CASSQDSTSGSKAYF | TGCGCCAGCAGCCAAGATAGTACTAGCGGGAGTAAGGCGTACTTC | TRBV4-3 | . | TRBD2 | TRBJ2-4
CASRRQGGSSGSYEQYF | TGCGCCAGCAGACGTCAGGGGGGAAGCTCAGGCTCCTACGAGCAGTACTTC | TRBV5-1 | . | . | TRBJ2-7
CASSEQGSKGYTF | TGTGCCAGCAGTGAACAGGGGTCCAAGGGCTACACCTTC | TRBV2 | . | . | TRBJ1-2
CASSIKGSGQETQYF | TGTGCCAGTAGTATCAAAGGCAGCGGACAAGAGACCCAGTACTTC | TRBV19 | . | . | TRBJ2-5
CASSLAGVAQHF | TGTGCCAGCAGTTTGGCAGGGGTTGCCCAGCATTTT | TRBV28 | . | . | TRBJ1-5
CASSIRGTAGAEETQYF | TGTGCCAGTAGTATCAGGGGTACAGCGGGGGCGGAAGAGACCCAGTACTTC | TRBV19 | . | TRBD2 | TRBJ2-5
CASSGIGQGTETQYF | TGTGCCAGCAGCGGGATTGGACAGGGTACGGAGACCCAGTACTTC | TRBV9 | . | TRBD1 | TRBJ2-5
CASSLVATEQYF | TGTGCCAGCAGCTTAGTAGCGACCGAGCAGTACTTC | TRBV7-9 | . | . | TRBJ2-7
CASSLETSAGLTGELFF | TGTGCCAGCAGCTTAGAAACTAGCGCGGGGTTGACCGGGGAGCTGTTTTTT | TRBV7-9 | . | TRBD2 | TRBJ2-2
CASSLASGRTYEQYF | TGTGCCAGCAGCTTAGCCAGCGGGAGGACCTACGAGCAGTACTTC | TRBV7-8 | once | TRBD2 | TRBJ2-7
CASSLKGTVTYEQYF | TGCGCCAGCAGCTTAAAGGGGACAGTTACCTACGAGCAGTACTTC | TRBV5-1 | few | TRBD1 | TRBJ2-7
CASSQDLGRGQDEQYF | TGTGCCAGCAGCCAAGATCTGGGCAGGGGGCAAGACGAGCAGTACTTC | TRBV4-2 | . | TRBD1 | TRBJ2-7
CSVINPGQYGYTF | TGCAGCGTTATCAATCCTGGACAGTATGGCTACACCTTC | TRBV29-1 | . | . | TRBJ1-2
CASSWDRGYGYTF | TGCGCCAGCAGCTGGGACAGGGGGTATGGCTACACCTTC | TRBV5-1 | . | TRBD1 | TRBJ1-2
CASSSPGLAKNSQYF | TGTGCCAGCAGCTCACCGGGACTAGCCAAAAACAGTCAGTACTTC | TRBV7-8 | . | TRBD2 | TRBJ2-4
CAWSVLETQYF | TGTGCCTGGAGTGTACTGGAGACCCAGTACTTC | TRBV30 | . | . | TRBJ2-5
CASSHGGSSYEQYF | TGTGCCAGCAGCCACGGGGGAAGCTCCTACGAGCAGTACTTC | TRBV9 | once | . | TRBJ2-7
CASSQVGSMGELFF | TGCGCCAGCAGCCAAGTCGGTAGCATGGGGGAGCTGTTTTTT | TRBV4-3 | . | . | TRBJ2-2
CASRTGTGVSGNTIYF | TGCGCCAGCAGAACCGGGACAGGAGTCTCTGGAAACACCATATATTTT | TRBV5-1 | few | TRBD1 | TRBJ1-3
CASSSGTGAYEQYF | TGCGCCAGCAGCTCGGGGACAGGGGCGTACGAGCAGTACTTC | TRBV5-1 | . | TRBD1 | TRBJ2-7
CSVAGTSGSTDTQYF | TGCAGCGTTGCGGGGACTAGCGGGAGCACAGATACGCAGTATTTT | TRBV29-1 | . | TRBD2 | TRBJ2-3